A selection of T cell receptor beta chains follows, all from one sample in a study of T cell responses to AZD1222 COVID-19 vaccine. The repertoire was sequenced with immunoSEQ multiplex PCR; TCRdb's copy has only in-frame clones and lacks some. The sample yields around 99,000 clones, 80% to 90% seen once. This material consisted of peripheral blood, taken on day 0 of AZD1222 vaccination. The origin of the receptors is an adult in good health. CDR3s include the opening cysteine and the closing phenylalanine or tryptophan. The order of the fields is J gene, V gene, D gene, clone size, CDR3 protein, CDR3 DNA. D genes are given only for firm matches. For some rows the clone size is stated as once, few or many, or as a class when expanded; others skip it.

>TRBJ2-1|TRBV11-3|.|once
CASSRGRISYNEQFF
TGTGCCAGCAGCCGGGGACGGATCTCCTACAATGAGCAGTTCTTC
>TRBJ2-7|TRBV7-2|TRBD2|.
CASSIPGTSGRARYEQYF
TGTGCCAGCAGTATTCCTGGGACTAGCGGGAGGGCTCGATACGAGCAGTACTTC
>TRBJ2-2|TRBV6-5|.|once
CASITELGGAGELFF
TGTGCCAGCATTACCGAGTTAGGTGGGGCCGGGGAGCTGTTTTTT
>TRBJ1-1|TRBV30|.|.
CAWRAGTLGGFAEAFF
TGTGCCTGGAGGGCCGGGACCCTGGGCGGGTTTGCTGAAGCTTTCTTT
>TRBJ1-1|TRBV18|.|.
CASSPQGGDAEAFF
TGTGCCAGCTCACCACAGGGAGGTGATGCTGAAGCTTTCTTT
>TRBJ2-1|TRBV6-1|TRBD2|medium-sized
CASTELAGEDNEQFF
TGTGCCAGCACTGAACTAGCGGGAGAGGATAATGAGCAGTTCTTC
>TRBJ2-3|TRBV27|TRBD1|.
CASSPPTGVSTDTQYF
TGTGCCAGCAGTCCCCCGACAGGGGTTAGCACAGATACGCAGTATTTT
>TRBJ2-6|TRBV19|.|.
CASSPRGDGANVLTF
TGTGCCAGTAGCCCGAGGGGTGATGGGGCCAACGTCCTGACTTTC
>TRBJ2-5|TRBV12-3/TRBV12-4|TRBD2|.
CASSSSGGETQYF
TGTGCCAGCAGCTCTAGCGGGGGGGAGACCCAGTACTTC
>TRBJ1-1|TRBV7-2|TRBD1|.
CASSSPDRGTAEAFF
TGTGCCAGCAGCTCTCCGGACAGGGGAACCGCTGAAGCTTTCTTT
>TRBJ2-3|TRBV6-4|.|.
CASSDPTISQDTQYF
TGTGCCAGCAGTGACCCGACTATTTCCCAAGATACGCAGTATTTT
>TRBJ2-7|TRBV7-2|TRBD2|few
CASSTLSGGINEQYF
TGTGCCAGCAGTACTCTGAGCGGGGGAATCAACGAGCAGTACTTC
>TRBJ1-6|TRBV30|.|.
CAWSVLTGNSPLHF
TGTGCCTGGAGTGTACTCACAGGGAATTCACCCCTCCACTTT
>TRBJ1-6|TRBV9|TRBD1|.
CASSETGGSNSPLHF
TGTGCCAGCAGCGAGACAGGGGGAAGCAATTCACCCCTCCACTTT
>TRBJ1-5|TRBV19|TRBD1|few
CASSYDRASNQPQHF
TGTGCCAGTAGTTACGACAGGGCAAGCAATCAGCCCCAGCATTTT
>TRBJ2-6|TRBV7-3|.|.
CASRGAGANVLTF
TGTGCCAGCAGGGGAGCCGGGGCCAACGTCCTGACTTTC
>TRBJ1-5|TRBV18|.|.
CASSPSDGPSAF
TGTGCCAGCTCACCATCCGACGGCCCTTCCGCTTTT
>TRBJ2-7|TRBV5-4|.|.
CASSPGGNTYEQYF
TGTGCCAGCAGCCCCGGGGGAAATACCTACGAGCAGTACTTC
>TRBJ2-2|TRBV3-1/TRBV3-2|.|.
CASSPRQVNTGELFF
TGTGCCAGCAGCCCAAGACAGGTGAACACCGGGGAGCTGTTTTTT
>TRBJ1-2|TRBV29-1|.|.
CSVEEKGSKGPGYTF
TGCAGCGTTGAAGAAAAGGGGTCGAAGGGTCCTGGCTACACCTTC
>TRBJ1-1|TRBV29-1|.|.
CSVIVTVNTEAFF
TGCAGCGTTATTGTGACAGTTAACACTGAAGCTTTCTTT
>TRBJ1-6|TRBV7-2|.|.
CASSNRQSGYSPLHF
TGTGCCAGCAGCAACAGACAGTCAGGGTATTCACCCCTCCACTTT
>TRBJ2-2|TRBV7-9|.|.
CASSLSTNTGELFF
TGTGCCAGCAGCCTTTCGACCAACACCGGGGAGCTGTTTTTT
>TRBJ2-7|TRBV15|TRBD1|.
CATSRDLLSGQGLAEQYF
TGTGCCACCAGCAGAGATCTGTTATCCGGACAGGGGTTGGCCGAGCAGTACTTC
>TRBJ2-2|TRBV29-1|TRBD1|.
CSVGDRAATGELFF
TGCAGCGTTGGGGACAGGGCAGCCACCGGGGAGCTGTTTTTT
>TRBJ2-1|TRBV27|.|.
CASSSKINEQFF
TGTGCCAGCAGTTCGAAGATCAATGAGCAGTTCTTC
>TRBJ2-7|TRBV5-6|.|few
CASSLRTANSYEQYF
TGTGCCAGCAGCCTTCGGACAGCCAACTCCTACGAGCAGTACTTC
>TRBJ2-2|TRBV29-1|.|.
CSVIVAGGTTGELFF
TGCAGCGTTATCGTGGCAGGAGGTACCACCGGGGAGCTGTTTTTT
>TRBJ1-1|TRBV19|.|.
CASNPGGRNEAFF
TGTGCCAGTAACCCCGGAGGCAGGAACGAAGCTTTCTTT
>TRBJ1-5|TRBV5-4|.|.
CASSRSDPGAPQHF
TGTGCCAGCAGCCGCTCGGACCCGGGGGCGCCCCAGCATTTT
>TRBJ1-5|TRBV3-1/TRBV3-2|.|.
CASSQDSGRGSRSNQPQHF
TGTGCCAGCAGCCAAGATTCGGGTCGGGGAAGCCGTTCTAATCAGCCCCAGCATTTT
>TRBJ2-7|TRBV6-2/TRBV6-3|TRBD1|.
CASSYSGQSYEQYF
TGTGCCAGCAGTTACTCGGGACAGTCTTACGAGCAGTACTTC
>TRBJ2-7|TRBV5-5|.|.
CASSLDVGTLREQYF
TGTGCCAGCAGCCTCGATGTAGGGACTCTACGGGAGCAGTACTTC
>TRBJ2-7|TRBV7-2|.|.
CASSWGYTYEQYF
TGTGCCAGCAGTTGGGGGTATACCTACGAGCAGTACTTC
>TRBJ2-2|TRBV7-8|TRBD2|.
CASSLAIGLAVITGELFF
TGTGCCAGCAGCTTAGCGATAGGCCTAGCGGTAATCACCGGGGAGCTGTTTTTT
>TRBJ1-2|TRBV7-9|TRBD1|.
CASSLTPTGNGYTF
TGTGCCAGCAGCTTAACCCCGACAGGGAATGGCTACACCTTC
>TRBJ1-6|TRBV18|TRBD1|.
CASSAGTAGSPLHF
TGTGCCAGCTCGGCTGGGACAGCGGGATCACCCCTCCACTTT
>TRBJ1-5|TRBV28|.|.
CASTRDANQPQHF
TGTGCCAGCACGAGGGATGCCAATCAGCCCCAGCATTTT
>TRBJ2-2|TRBV6-5|.|once
CASSDWARTGELFF
TGTGCCAGCAGCGACTGGGCGAGAACCGGGGAGCTGTTTTTT
>TRBJ1-6|TRBV18|.|.
CASSPRQGNSPLHF
TGTGCCAGCTCACCACGCCAGGGTAATTCACCCCTCCACTTT
>TRBJ2-3|TRBV28|TRBD1|.
CASSLQGTGDTQYF
TGTGCCAGCAGTTTACAGGGGACAGGAGATACGCAGTATTTT
>TRBJ1-5|TRBV21-1|.|.
CASSKWSGNGRAYSNQPQHF
TGTGCCAGCAGCAAATGGTCGGGGAACGGGAGGGCTTATAGCAATCAGCCCCAGCATTTT
>TRBJ2-1|TRBV27|TRBD1|once
CASSPDRARDNEQFF
TGTGCCAGCAGTCCCGACAGGGCACGGGACAATGAGCAGTTCTTC